What follows are 28 T cell receptor beta chains derived from one specimen sequenced in a study of PD-1 blockade in classical Hodgkin lymphoma. The data were produced by immunoSEQ multiplex PCR, yet TCRdb's version contains in-frame clones alone and is incomplete. The sample lists tens of thousands of clones, 65% to 80% occurring once. As for time point: cycle 4 day 1 (C4D1), after 5 to 7 weeks of nivolumab. Brentuximab vedotin exposure varied among the patients, all of whom had relapsed after autologous stem cell transplantation. The sample in question was peripheral blood mononuclear cells (PBMCs), obtained before the fourth cycle of nivolumab. All receptors derive from a human donor with classical Hodgkin lymphoma.

This chain joins TRBV13 and TRBJ1-1, with D maybe TRBD1 (6 bases). This CDR3 region has 13 residues. V was clipped by 1 base and J by 6 bases, with 9 bases between them. Per the germline V gene, CDR1 is PRHDT and CDR2 is FYEKMQ (reference sequence). DNA for the CDR3: TGTGCCAGCAGCTTAGCGGGGGCCGCTGAAGCTTTCTTT. It encodes CASSLAGAAEAFF.

The chain employs TRBV18 and TRBJ2-1; 15 bases align to TRBD2. Germline CDR1 reads KGHSH; CDR2 reads LQKENI. The CDR3 has 15 residues. With V trimmed by 5 bases and J by 8 bases, 4 bases remained unmatched. The CDR3 spells CASSSGLAGGDEQFF. CDR3 sequence (DNA): TGTGCCAGCTCATCGGGACTAGCGGGAGGCGATGAGCAGTTCTTC. Drawing the rest from reference TRBV18 and TRBJ2-1, the complete variable domain is NAGVMQNPRHLVRRRGQEARLRCSPMKGHSHVYWYRQLPEEGLKFMVYLQKENIIDESGMPKERFSAEFPKEGPSILRIQQVVRGDSAAYFCASSSGLAGGDEQFFGPGTRLTVL.

The CDR3 loop is CASSLRGYEQYF. The DNA of the CDR3 is TGCGCCAGCAGCTTGAGAGGGTACGAGCAGTACTTC. V is TRBV5-1 and J is TRBJ2-7; D possibly corresponds to TRBD2 (5 bases). The CDR3 spans 12 residues. Looked up from germline, CDR1 is SGHRS and CDR2 is YFSETQ. V was clipped by 1 base and J by 4 bases, with 6 bases between them.

The chain employs TRBV9 and TRBJ2-3, with D unclear. The germline CDR1 and CDR2 sequences are SGDLS and YYNGEE. CDR3 length equals 15 residues. V shed 0 bases and J shed 3 bases, with 11 bases lying between them. CDR3 in DNA: TGTGCCAGCAGCGTAGCCCCTTCGGGTACAGATACGCAGTATTTT. Its protein product is CASSVAPSGTDTQYF.

This clone was picked up a small number of times. The chain carries TRBV6-1 and TRBJ2-7, with TRBD1 matching over 8 bases. J lost 4 bases, V lost 4 bases, and 12 bases had no gene match. Germline values: CDR1 MNHNS, CDR2 SASEGT. This CDR3 contains 16 residues. The CDR3 loop is CASSGDRPVMRYEQYF. In DNA, the CDR3 is TGTGCCAGCAGTGGGGACAGGCCCGTAATGAGGTACGAGCAGTACTTC.

The chain links TRBV13 to TRBJ1-5, with D possibly being TRBD1 (5 bases). Looked up from germline, CDR1 is PRHDT and CDR2 is FYEKMQ (reference sequence). The V gene lost 5 bases and the J gene lost 5 bases, with 10 bases spanning the gap. The CDR3 sequence is 13 residues long. The CDR3 spells CASSRGGDQPQHF. The CDR3 coding sequence is TGTGCCAGCAGCCGGGGGGGAGATCAGCCCCAGCATTTT.

This clone occurred a few times. The chain links TRBV7-2 to TRBJ2-7, with TRBD1 identical over 7 bases. The CDR3 covers 14 residues. The J segment lost 2 bases and the V segment lost 6 bases, leaving 7 bases of the junction unmatched. Germline values: CDR1 SGHTA, CDR2 FQGNSA. The chain's CDR3 is CASSLQGSAYEQYF. Here the CDR3 DNA reads TGTGCCAGCAGTTTACAGGGGTCGGCCTACGAGCAGTACTTC.

This clone occurred once. V usage is TRBV28 and J usage is TRBJ1-1; TRBD1 matches at 7 bases. Trimming at V came to 2 bases and at J to 0 bases, leaving 3 bases not matched to a gene. Germline V gene sequence: CDR1 MDHEN, CDR2 SYDVKM. The CDR3 has 15 residues. The DNA of the CDR3 is TGTGCCAGCAGTTTAACAGGGGCAATGAACACTGAAGCTTTCTTT. Its protein product is CASSLTGAMNTEAFF. The full variable domain, rest sourced from reference TRBV28 and TRBJ1-1, is DVKVTQSSRYLVKRTGEKVFLECVQDMDHENMFWYRQDPGLGLRLIYFSYDVKMKEKGDIPEGYSVSREKKERFSLILESASTNQTSMYLCASSLTGAMNTEAFFGQGTRLTVV.

The chain joins TRBV5-4 to TRBJ2-3; tentative D call: TRBD2 (7 bases). Germline V gene lookup returns CDR1 SGHNT and CDR2 YYREEE (reference sequence). Deletions cut 1 base from V and 1 base from J, with 16 bases between. CDR3 length: 17 residues. CDR3 sequence: CASSLRRGRIGTDTQYF. In nucleotides, the CDR3 is TGTGCCAGCAGCTTGCGGCGGGGGCGAATTGGCACAGATACGCAGTATTTT. The full variable domain, rest sourced from reference TRBV5-4 and TRBJ2-3, is ETGVTQSPTHLIKTRGQQVTLRCSSQSGHNTVSWYQQALGQGPQFIFQYYREEENGRGNFPPRFSGLQFPNYSSELNVNALELDDSALYLCASSLRRGRIGTDTQYFGPGTRLTVL.

J is TRBJ2-5 and V is TRBV19; weak D call: TRBD1 (6 bases). The J call may not be correct, given that the DNA end is closer to TRBJ2-7. The CDR3 extends over 15 amino acids. Germline V lookup: CDR1 LNHDA, CDR2 SQIVND (reference sequence). The CDR3 reads CASSAGTLGTYEQYF. Here the CDR3 DNA reads TGTGCCAGTAGTGCTGGGACATTGGGGACCTACGAGCAGTACTTC.

The J gene is TRBJ1-2, the V gene TRBV19; 8 bases map to TRBD1. The V segment lost 6 bases and the J segment 4 bases; nucleotides outside the gene matches: 7. CDR1 LNHDA and CDR2 SQIVND come from the germline V gene (reference sequence). The CDR3 sequence is 14 residues long. The CDR3 region is CASRTGVGGYGYTF. CDR3 in DNA: TGTGCCAGTAGGACAGGGGTCGGAGGCTATGGCTACACCTTC.

V and J are TRBV9 and TRBJ2-2; tentative D call: TRBD1 (5 bases). V shed 4 bases and J shed 3 bases, with 13 bases lying between them. This CDR3 has 15 amino acids. The V gene's germline CDR1 is SGDLS and CDR2 YYNGEE. Here the CDR3 reads CASSHRDSYTGELFF. The CDR3 DNA sequence: TGTGCCAGCAGCCATCGCGACAGTTACACCGGGGAGCTGTTTTTT.

In the case of this clone: Additional DNA sequences in this sample encode the identical CDR3. V and J are TRBV7-2 and TRBJ1-2; TRBD1 might be the D (5 bases). Germline values: CDR1 SGHTA, CDR2 FQGNSA. V was pared by 2 bases and J by 6 bases, with 13 bases between. The CDR3 sequence is 14 residues long. The DNA of the CDR3 is TGTGCCAGCAGCTTATCTTCCAGGGAAGATGGCTACACCTTC. Translated, it gives CASSLSSREDGYTF.

This chain uses TRBV6-1 with TRBJ1-5; tentative D call: TRBD1 (6 bases). The CDR3 covers 13 residues. With 6 bases removed from V and 5 bases from J, the gap between germline ends came to 11 bases. Germline V gene sequence: CDR1 MNHNS, CDR2 SASEGT. The CDR3 here is CASRRDNDQPQHF. As DNA, the CDR3 is TGTGCCAGCAGAAGGGACAACGATCAGCCCCAGCATTTT.

The chain couples TRBV28 to TRBJ2-1; no definite D call. This CDR3 is built from 11 residues. Trimming cost V 7 bases and J 9 bases, with 10 bases left between them. Germline values: CDR1 MDHEN, CDR2 SYDVKM. CDR3 DNA: TGTGCCAGCACCTTCCGCGGTGAGCAGTTCTTC. Translating gives CASTFRGEQFF.

CDR3 sequence reads: CASSVGQGRNTEAFF. CDR3 coding DNA: TGTGCCAGCAGCGTAGGGCAGGGGAGGAACACTGAAGCTTTCTTT. The J gene is TRBJ1-1, the V gene TRBV9, with D possibly being TRBD1 (6 bases). V was pared by 0 bases and J by 1 base, with 10 bases between. The germline CDR1 and CDR2 sequences are SGDLS and YYNGEE. The CDR3 covers 15 residues.

The chain joins TRBV4-3 to TRBJ1-4, with D tentatively TRBD1 (5 bases). V lost 4 bases to trimming and J lost 6 bases, with 15 bases between them. CDR1 is LGHNA and CDR2 is YSLEER in the germline V gene. This CDR3 is 15 amino acids long. This CDR3 is CASSPGGPGDEKLFF. The CDR3 DNA reads TGCGCCAGCAGCCCCGGCGGACCGGGGGATGAAAAACTGTTTTTT.

The chain combines TRBV7-8 with TRBJ1-5; D not certain. Trimming took off 4 bases at V and 2 bases at J, with 12 bases between the two ends. Germline lookup yields CDR1 SGHVS and CDR2 FQNEAQ. The CDR3 sequence is 15 residues long. In nucleotides, the CDR3 is TGTGCCAGCAGCTCTACGGGTTCGGGCAATCAGCCCCAGCATTTT. Its protein product is CASSSTGSGNQPQHF.

J is TRBJ2-1 and V is TRBV11-2; TRBD2 aligns across 7 bases. Per the germline V gene, CDR1 is SGHAT and CDR2 is FQNNGV. V trimming: 4 bases; J trimming: 3 bases; junction bases outside the gene matches: 3. This CDR3 has 14 amino acids. CDR3 in amino acids: CASSWSSGYNEQFF. The CDR3, as DNA: TGTGCCAGCAGCTGGTCTAGCGGCTACAATGAGCAGTTCTTC.

The chain recombines TRBV5-4 with TRBJ2-1; D may be TRBD1 (5 bases). The germline V gene has CDR1 SGHNT and CDR2 YYREEE (reference sequence). CDR3 length: 16 residues. Trimming shortened V by 0 bases and J by 9 bases, and 19 bases separated the two germline ends. CDR3 nucleotides: TGTGCCAGCAGCTTGGCCTTAGGGGAAAACGGCGGTGAGCAGTTCTTC. Amino acids: CASSLALGENGGEQFF.

The chain joins TRBV7-9 to TRBJ2-6, with 11 positions matching TRBD1. The J segment lost 1 base and the V segment lost 3 bases, leaving 5 bases of the junction unmatched. The CDR3 length is 18 residues. The germline gives CDR1 SEHNR, CDR2 FQNEAQ (reference sequence). CDR3 bases: TGTGCCAGCAGCTTTGGCGGGACAGGGGGTTCTGGGGCCAACGTCCTGACTTTC. Protein: CASSFGGTGGSGANVLTF. Full variable domain (rest looked up from reference TRBV7-9 and TRBJ2-6): DTGVSQNPRHKITKRGQNVTFRCDPISEHNRLYWYRQTLGQGPEFLTYFQNEAQLEKSRLLSDRFSAERPKGSFSTLEIQRTEQGDSAMYLCASSFGGTGGSGANVLTFGAGSRLTVL.

The chain couples TRBV18 to TRBJ2-1, with D possibly being TRBD1 (5 bases). The CDR3 extends over 12 amino acids. CDR1 KGHSH and CDR2 LQKENI come from the germline V gene. V was pared by 4 bases and J by 10 bases, with 11 bases between. CDR3 sequence reads: CASSRRVGEQFF. CDR3 bases: TGTGCCAGCTCACGCAGGGTTGGCGAGCAGTTCTTC.

This chain connects TRBV15 to TRBJ2-1; 7 nucleotides align to TRBD2. Losses at the gene ends were 0 bases for V and 8 bases for J; bases not matched to a gene: 19. The CDR3 spans 19 residues. Germline V gene data show CDR1 as LNHNV and CDR2 as YYDKDF (reference sequence). The DNA for the CDR3 is TGTGCCACCAGCAGAGATCAACGCAGCGGGAAAGATGGAGCCTATGAGCAGTTCTTC. This encodes CATSRDQRSGKDGAYEQFF.

This chain joins TRBV27 and TRBJ2-7; tentatively, D is TRBD1 (6 bases). The germline gives CDR1 MNHEY, CDR2 SMNVEV (reference sequence). CDR3 size: 13 residues. The V end was cut by 2 bases, the J end by 4 bases, with 9 bases between. CDR3 residues: CASSLTTGYEQYF. The DNA of the CDR3 is TGTGCCAGCAGTTTAACCACAGGGTACGAGCAGTACTTC.

The V and J genes are TRBV5-8 and TRBJ1-1; perhaps TRBD1 as D (6 bases). From germline, CDR1 is SGHTS and CDR2 YDEGEE. Trimming removed 1 base from V and 3 bases from J, with 22 bases in between. The CDR3 runs to 18 residues. CDR3 region: CASSLSLTGAGMYTEAFF. The CDR3, as DNA: TGTGCCAGCAGCTTGTCCTTAACGGGGGCAGGTATGTACACTGAAGCTTTCTTT.

V gene TRBV28 combines with J gene TRBJ2-5; D ambiguous. The CDR3 length is 12 residues. Per the germline V gene, CDR1 is MDHEN and CDR2 is SYDVKM. V was clipped by 6 bases and J by 5 bases, with 10 bases between them. The CDR3 nucleotides are TGTGCCAGCAGCTCCCGCCCTGAGACCCAGTACTTC. Its translation: CASSSRPETQYF.

The chain couples TRBV27 to TRBJ2-3; 7 bases line up with TRBD2. The J segment lost 4 bases and the V segment lost 10 bases, leaving 14 bases of the junction unmatched. The CDR3 loop spans 15 amino acids. CDR1 and CDR2 (germline): MNHEY, SMNVEV (reference sequence). The CDR3 region is CATGRSSGYPDTQYF. Written as DNA, the CDR3 is TGTGCCACCGGTCGGAGTAGCGGGTACCCAGATACGCAGTATTTT.

This chain connects TRBV11-2 to TRBJ2-1; the match to TRBD2 covers 7 bases. With V trimmed by 6 bases and J by 6 bases, 5 bases remained unmatched. Germline CDR1 and CDR2: SGHAT and FQNNGV. The CDR3 runs to 13 residues. The CDR3 DNA reads as TGTGCCAGCAGTCCCCTAGCGGCCAATGAGCAGTTCTTC. Its protein product is CASSPLAANEQFF.